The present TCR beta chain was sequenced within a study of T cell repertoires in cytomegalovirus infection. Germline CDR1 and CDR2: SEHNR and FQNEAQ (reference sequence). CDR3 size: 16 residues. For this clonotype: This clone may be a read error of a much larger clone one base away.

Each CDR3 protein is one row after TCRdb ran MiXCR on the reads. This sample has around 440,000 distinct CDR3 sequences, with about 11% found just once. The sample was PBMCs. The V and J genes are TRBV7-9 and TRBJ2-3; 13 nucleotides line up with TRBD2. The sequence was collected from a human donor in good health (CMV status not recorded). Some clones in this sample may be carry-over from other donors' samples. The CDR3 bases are TGTACCAGCAGCTCGGGACTAGCGGGAACGGTAGATACGCAGTATTTT. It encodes CTSSSGLAGTVDTQYF.